The 16 T cell receptor beta chains given below trace back to one sample, sequenced in a study of memory CD4+ T cells and cytomegalovirus serostatus. The sort gate was single viable CD3+CD4+CD8-CD45RO+ cells for memory CD4+ T cells. Here immunoSEQ multiplex PCR was the method, and the copy in TCRdb shows in-frame clones only, minus some. The sample gives 70,000 to 90,000 clones, around 82% of which show up once; 2.5% to 3% is in the top ten. The sample was memory CD4+ T cells from blood. These receptors all stem from an adult in good health and CMV-seropositive.

The rearrangement joins TRBV11-3 to TRBJ2-3, with D unclear. The CDR3 sequence is 13 residues long. Germline loops: CDR1 SGHNT, CDR2 YENEEA. Between the trimmed V and J ends, which lost 5 bases and 6 bases, there was a span of 12 bases. The CDR3 region is CASSTTGRDTQYF. CDR3 DNA: TGTGCCAGCAGCACGACCGGTAGGGATACGCAGTATTTT.

The table lists this clone with a few counts. The genes are TRBV6-1 and TRBJ2-7, with D maybe TRBD2 (5 bases). The CDR3 totals 13 residues. From germline, CDR1 is MNHNS and CDR2 SASEGT. V lost 6 bases and J 5 bases, leaving 14 bases between the germline ends. The CDR3 loop reads CASSDTGIDEQYF. The CDR3 DNA is TGTGCCAGCAGCGACACGGGGATCGACGAGCAGTACTTC.

A remark on this clone: The sample has other DNA sequences that encode this CDR3 too. The chain recombines TRBV10-2 with TRBJ2-7, with D unclear. V was trimmed by 2 bases and J by 3 bases, leaving 8 bases between them. The V gene's germline CDR1 is WSHSY and CDR2 SAAADI. The CDR3 extends over 13 amino acids. The chain's CDR3 is CASSEVPRYEQYF. The CDR3 coding sequence is TGCGCCAGCAGTGAGGTCCCCCGCTACGAGCAGTACTTC.

This clone was counted once. The chain combines TRBV30 with TRBJ1-3; D unclear. CDR3 size: 13 residues. The V gene lost 4 bases and the J gene lost 4 bases, with 11 bases spanning the gap. Germline assignment: CDR1 GTSNPN and CDR2 SVGIG (reference sequence). In DNA, the CDR3 is TGTGCCTGGATAGGAGGGCTGGGAAACACCATATATTTT. Amino acid sequence: CAWIGGLGNTIYF.

This clone was recorded a few times. The chain couples TRBV6-1 to TRBJ2-7; the D is unclear. This CDR3 is 13 amino acids long. V was pared by 8 bases and J by 5 bases, with 16 bases between. In germline, CDR1 is MNHNS, CDR2 SASEGT. CDR3 region: CASARNLLDEQYV. In DNA, the CDR3 is TGTGCCAGCGCCAGGAATCTTCTCGACGAGCAGTACGTC.

The gene calls are TRBV27 and TRBJ2-5; D not resolved. Germline-derived CDR1 and CDR2 are MNHEY and SMNVEV (reference sequence). The CDR3 contains 15 residues. Trimming cost V 10 bases and J 2 bases, with 20 bases left between them. The CDR3 DNA sequence: TGTGCCACCAGACAAGATTTTGCTCGACAAGAGACCCAGTACTTC. This translates into CATRQDFARQETQYF.

J is TRBJ1-1 and V is TRBV2; D remains unclear. The V gene's germline CDR1 is SNHLY and CDR2 FYNNEI. The CDR3 totals 13 residues. V shed 8 bases and J shed 0 bases, with 10 bases lying between them. The DNA for the CDR3 is TGTGCCAGCCGGCTCTCTATGAACACTGAAGCTTTCTTT. Protein sequence: CASRLSMNTEAFF.

This clone was seen a single time. This chain joins TRBV5-1 and TRBJ1-6; D is perhaps TRBD1 (6 bases). CDR1 is SGHRS and CDR2 is YFSETQ in the germline V gene. V shed 4 bases and J shed 9 bases, with 20 bases lying between them. There are 16 residues in the CDR3. This CDR3 reads CASSPGAGVTLSPLHF. The DNA of the CDR3 is TGCGCCAGCAGCCCTGGGGCAGGGGTTACCCTTTCACCCCTCCACTTT.

The V and J genes are TRBV10-3 and TRBJ2-3, with TRBD2 as a possible D gene (7 bases). The ends were cut back, 4 bases at V and 5 bases at J, with 13 bases in the middle. CDR1 and CDR2 (germline): ENHRY, SYGVKD. The CDR3 runs 14 residues. CDR3 sequence (DNA): TGTGCCATCAGTGTCGAGGGGGGGCGAGATACGCAGTATTTT. Its translation is CAISVEGGRDTQYF.

The V call is TRBV4-2, the J call TRBJ2-5, with 12 bases identical to TRBD1. This CDR3 comprises 19 residues. Trimming cost V 2 bases and J 1 base; bases outside gene matches: 11. Germline V lookup: CDR1 LGHNA, CDR2 YNFKEQ. The CDR3 loop reads CASSQHGTGGSSFQETQYF. As DNA, the CDR3 is TGTGCCAGCAGCCAACATGGGACAGGGGGCTCGAGTTTCCAAGAGACCCAGTACTTC.

The V gene is TRBV2, the J gene TRBJ1-2; D not certain. The germline gives CDR1 SNHLY, CDR2 FYNNEI. Trimming removed 4 bases at V and 7 bases at J, with 13 bases between. CDR3 length: 13 residues. CDR3 region: CASSGEPVIGYTF. The CDR3 nucleotides read TGTGCCAGCAGTGGAGAACCAGTTATTGGCTACACCTTC.

This clone came up a few times. The chain links TRBV6-1 to TRBJ2-2; D not resolved. This CDR3 has 12 amino acids. The V end was cut by 5 bases, the J end by 5 bases, with 6 bases between. Per germline, CDR1 MNHNS and CDR2 SASEGT. The CDR3 protein is CASSLDTGELFF. The CDR3 DNA is TGTGCCAGCAGTCTAGATACCGGGGAGCTGTTTTTT.

V gene TRBV7-8 combines with J gene TRBJ2-3, with a weak D call TRBD2 (6 bases). Germline V lookup: CDR1 SGHVS, CDR2 FQNEAQ. V lost 5 bases and J 2 bases, leaving 11 bases between the germline ends. The CDR3 covers 14 residues. The CDR3 coding sequence is TGTGCCAGCAGCCCCCGACTAGACACAGATACGCAGTATTTT. Protein: CASSPRLDTDTQYF.

The gene calls are TRBV19 and TRBJ2-7; D remains ambiguous. The CDR3 covers 12 residues. V gave up 2 bases and J gave up 4 bases, with 6 bases separating them. Germline V lookup: CDR1 LNHDA, CDR2 SQIVND (reference sequence). As DNA, the CDR3 is TGTGCCAGTAGTATACTCGGGTACGAGCAGTACTTC. Amino acids: CASSILGYEQYF.

This chain joins TRBV19 and TRBJ2-1, with 11 positions matching TRBD2. CDR3 length: 14 residues. The J segment lost 7 bases and the V segment lost 4 bases, leaving 3 bases of the junction unmatched. Germline CDR1 reads LNHDA; CDR2 reads SQIVND (reference sequence). DNA of the CDR3: TGTGCCAGTAGTAAGGCTAGCGGGGGGAATGAGCAGTTCTTC. Protein product: CASSKASGGNEQFF.

The J gene is TRBJ1-2, the V gene TRBV7-9; the match to TRBD1 covers 7 bases. The CDR3 extends over 15 amino acids. Germline V lookup: CDR1 SEHNR, CDR2 FQNEAQ (reference sequence). V shed 4 bases and J 4 bases; nucleotides not matched to a gene: 9. The CDR3 loop is CASSSQGGVGYGYTF. The CDR3 DNA follows: TGTGCCAGCAGCTCCCAGGGGGGTGTGGGCTATGGCTACACCTTC.